This passage covers 9 T cell receptor beta chains from one sample sequenced in a study of blood T cell repertoires in COVID-19. Assay: immunoSEQ multiplex PCR; the TCRdb copy retains only in-frame clones and omits some. The sample has over 100,000 clones, around nine tenths seen once. Sequenced: peripheral blood. These receptors were collected from a woman in her 70s with COVID-19, enrolled during active disease.

This clone was found once. The chain carries TRBV6-5 and TRBJ2-7, with a possible D match to TRBD1 (5 bases). Trimming took off 10 bases at V and 2 bases at J, with 15 bases between the two ends. The CDR3 covers 13 residues. Germline V lookup: CDR1 MNHEY, CDR2 SVGAGI. The CDR3: CATEGHSTYEQYF. The CDR3 DNA sequence: TGTGCCACCGAAGGACACAGCACCTACGAGCAGTACTTC.

This sequence joins TRBV7-9 and TRBJ2-7; TRBD1 matches 12 bases. CDR1 is SEHNR, CDR2 FQNEAQ, per germline (reference sequence). The length of the CDR3 is 15 residues. Losses at the gene ends were 4 bases for V and 2 bases for J; bases not matched to a gene: 3. The CDR3 loop is CASSSGTGGPYEQYF. The CDR3 DNA is TGTGCCAGCAGCTCTGGGACAGGGGGCCCCTACGAGCAGTACTTC.

This clone was picked up one time. The rearrangement uses TRBV27 and TRBJ1-5, with D uncertain. Germline assignment: CDR1 MNHEY and CDR2 SMNVEV (reference sequence). This CDR3 spans 16 amino acids. V was shortened by 0 bases and J by 9 bases, with 18 bases between the two germline ends. CDR3 residues: CASSLSYTVPGGPQHF. The CDR3 nucleotides read TGTGCCAGCAGTTTATCTTACACTGTTCCGGGAGGGCCCCAGCATTTT.

The J gene is TRBJ1-1, the V gene TRBV7-2; D not certain. Germline CDR1 and CDR2: SGHTA and FQGNSA. Trimming took off 5 bases at V and 8 bases at J, with 9 bases between the two ends. The length of the CDR3 is 11 residues. This CDR3 reads CASSREFEAFF. The DNA for the CDR3 is TGTGCCAGCAGCCGTGAGTTCGAAGCTTTCTTT. Drawing the rest from reference TRBV7-2 and TRBJ1-1, the complete variable domain is GAGVSQSPSNKVTEKGKDVELRCDPISGHTALYWYRQSLGQGLEFLIYFQGNSAPDKSGLPSDRFSAERTGGSVSTLTIQRTQQEDSAVYLCASSREFEAFFGQGTRLTVV.

This CDR3 reads CSVLPGHTEAFF. CDR3 DNA sequence: TGCAGCGTCCTTCCAGGGCACACTGAAGCTTTCTTT. The chain uses TRBV29-1 and TRBJ1-1, with TRBD1 as a possible D gene (5 bases). Trimming stripped 6 bases from V and 3 bases from J, with 11 bases between. Germline CDR1 SQVTM, CDR2 ANQGSEA. CDR3 length equals 12 residues.

The chain couples TRBV18 to TRBJ1-2, with D possibly matching TRBD1 (6 bases). The CDR3 has 13 amino acids. Deletions cut 3 bases from V and 8 bases from J, with 13 bases between. The germline gives CDR1 KGHSH, CDR2 LQKENI. DNA for the CDR3: TGTGCCAGCTCACCGAGCGGGACATCGGGCTACACCTTC. Amino acid sequence: CASSPSGTSGYTF.

Points on this clone: The sample contains more than one DNA sequence encoding this CDR3. The V and J genes are TRBV25-1 and TRBJ1-3; D is perhaps TRBD1 (6 bases). V lost 5 bases and J lost 1, with 6 bases in between. Germline CDR1 and CDR2: MGHDK and SYGVNS. This CDR3 region has 13 residues. The CDR3 coding sequence is TGTGCCAGCAGTCAGGGGTCTGGAAACACCATATATTTT. It yields the protein CASSQGSGNTIYF.

The chain is built from TRBV3-1 (or the pseudogene TRBV3-2) and TRBJ2-3, with 9 bases matching TRBD2. This CDR3 is 15 amino acids long. Germline V lookup: CDR1 LGHDT, CDR2 YNNKEL (reference sequence). V lost 4 bases and J lost 1; bases outside the gene matches: 3. DNA of the CDR3: TGTGCCAGCAGCCCCCTAGCGGGGCGCACAGATACGCAGTATTTT. Its translation is CASSPLAGRTDTQYF.

This clone was detected only once. The chain combines TRBV6-5 with TRBJ2-7, with 7 nucleotides matching TRBD1. The V and J ends lost 6 bases and 0 bases, in that order; junction bases with no gene match: 5. Germline V gene sequence: CDR1 MNHEY, CDR2 SVGAGI. The CDR3 spans 14 residues. The CDR3 is CASRPTGVSYEQYF. CDR3 DNA sequence: TGTGCCAGCAGACCCACAGGGGTCTCCTACGAGCAGTACTTC.